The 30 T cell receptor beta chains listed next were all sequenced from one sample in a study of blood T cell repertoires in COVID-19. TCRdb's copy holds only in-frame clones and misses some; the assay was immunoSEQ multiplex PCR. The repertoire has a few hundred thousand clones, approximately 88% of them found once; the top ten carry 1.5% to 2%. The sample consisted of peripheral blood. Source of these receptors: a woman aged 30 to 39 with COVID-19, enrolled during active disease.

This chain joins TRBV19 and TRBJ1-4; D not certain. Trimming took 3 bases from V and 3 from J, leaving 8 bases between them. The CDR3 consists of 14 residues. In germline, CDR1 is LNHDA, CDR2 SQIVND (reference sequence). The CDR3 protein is CASSIIASNEKLFF. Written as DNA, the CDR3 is TGTGCCAGTAGTATCATAGCTTCTAATGAAAAACTGTTTTTT.

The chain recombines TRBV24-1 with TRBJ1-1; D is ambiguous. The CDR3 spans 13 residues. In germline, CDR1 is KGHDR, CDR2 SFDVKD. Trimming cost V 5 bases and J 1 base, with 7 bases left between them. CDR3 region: CATSGQANTEAFF. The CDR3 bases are TGTGCCACCAGTGGTCAAGCGAACACTGAAGCTTTCTTT.

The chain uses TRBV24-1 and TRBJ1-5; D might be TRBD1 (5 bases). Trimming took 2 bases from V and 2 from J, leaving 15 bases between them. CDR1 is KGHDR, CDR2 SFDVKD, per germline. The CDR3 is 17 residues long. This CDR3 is CATSDSLGGLGNQPQHF. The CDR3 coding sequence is TGTGCCACCAGTGATTCCCTTGGGGGGTTAGGCAATCAGCCCCAGCATTTT.

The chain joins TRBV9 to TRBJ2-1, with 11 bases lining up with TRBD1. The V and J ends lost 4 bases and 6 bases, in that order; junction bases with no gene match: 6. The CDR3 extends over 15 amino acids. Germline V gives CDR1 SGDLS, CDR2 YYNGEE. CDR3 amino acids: CASSLLGTGGNEQFF. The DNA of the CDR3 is TGTGCCAGCAGCCTTCTCGGGACAGGGGGCAATGAGCAGTTCTTC.

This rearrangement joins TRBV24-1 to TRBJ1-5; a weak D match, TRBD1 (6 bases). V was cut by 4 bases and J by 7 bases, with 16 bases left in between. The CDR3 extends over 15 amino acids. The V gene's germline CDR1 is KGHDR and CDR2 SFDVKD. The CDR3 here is CATSDPGQYGQPQHF. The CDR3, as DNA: TGTGCCACCAGTGACCCAGGACAGTACGGACAGCCCCAGCATTTT.

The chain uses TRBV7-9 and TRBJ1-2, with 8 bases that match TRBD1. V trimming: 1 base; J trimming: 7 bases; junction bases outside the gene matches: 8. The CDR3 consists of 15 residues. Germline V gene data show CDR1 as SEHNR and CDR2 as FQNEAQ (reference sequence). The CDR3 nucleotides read TGTGCCAGCAGCTTAGTGCCAGGGGGCGAAGTTGGCTACACCTTC. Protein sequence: CASSLVPGGEVGYTF.

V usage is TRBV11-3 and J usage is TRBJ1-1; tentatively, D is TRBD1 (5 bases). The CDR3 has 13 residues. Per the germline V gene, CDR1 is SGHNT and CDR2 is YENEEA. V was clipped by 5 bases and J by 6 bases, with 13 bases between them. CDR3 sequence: CASSLGVGAEAFF. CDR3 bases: TGTGCCAGCAGCCTAGGGGTTGGAGCTGAAGCTTTCTTT. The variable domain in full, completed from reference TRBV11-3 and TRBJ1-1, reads EAGVVQSPRYKIIEKKQPVAFWCNPISGHNTLYWYLQNLGQGPELLIRYENEEAVDDSQLPKDRFSAERLKGVDSTLKIQPAELGDSAVYLCASSLGVGAEAFFGQGTRLTVV.

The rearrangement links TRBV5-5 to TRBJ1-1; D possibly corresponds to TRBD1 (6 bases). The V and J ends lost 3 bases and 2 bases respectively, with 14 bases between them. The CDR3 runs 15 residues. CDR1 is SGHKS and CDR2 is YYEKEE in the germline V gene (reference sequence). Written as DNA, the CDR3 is TGTGCCAGCAGCTCCCTACAGGGAGTAAACACTGAAGCTTTCTTT. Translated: CASSSLQGVNTEAFF.

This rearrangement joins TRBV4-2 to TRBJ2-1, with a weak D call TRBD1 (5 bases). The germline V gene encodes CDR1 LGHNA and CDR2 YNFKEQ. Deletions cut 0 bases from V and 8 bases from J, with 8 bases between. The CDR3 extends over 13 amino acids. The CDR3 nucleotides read TGTGCCAGCAGCCAAGAGCTAGGGGATGAGCAGTTCTTC. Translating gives CASSQELGDEQFF.

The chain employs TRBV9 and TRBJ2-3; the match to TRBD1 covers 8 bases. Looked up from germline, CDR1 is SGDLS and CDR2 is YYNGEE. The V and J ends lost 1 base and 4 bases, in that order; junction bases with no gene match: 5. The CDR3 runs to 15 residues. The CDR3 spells CASSVQGAGADTQYF. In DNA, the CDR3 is TGTGCCAGCAGCGTACAGGGGGCAGGAGCAGATACGCAGTATTTT.

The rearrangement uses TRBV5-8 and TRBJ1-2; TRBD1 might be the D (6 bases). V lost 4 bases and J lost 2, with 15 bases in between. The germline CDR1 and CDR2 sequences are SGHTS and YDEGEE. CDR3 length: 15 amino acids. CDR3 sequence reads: CASSATRQGNYGYTF. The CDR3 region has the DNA TGTGCCAGCAGCGCCACCCGCCAGGGGAACTATGGCTACACCTTC.

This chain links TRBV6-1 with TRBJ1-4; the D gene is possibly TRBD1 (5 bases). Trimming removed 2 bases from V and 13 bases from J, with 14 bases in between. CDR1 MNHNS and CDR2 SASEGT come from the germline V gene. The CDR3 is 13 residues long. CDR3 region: CASSEIGGSILFF. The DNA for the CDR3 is TGTGCCAGCAGTGAAATTGGGGGGTCGATACTGTTTTTT.

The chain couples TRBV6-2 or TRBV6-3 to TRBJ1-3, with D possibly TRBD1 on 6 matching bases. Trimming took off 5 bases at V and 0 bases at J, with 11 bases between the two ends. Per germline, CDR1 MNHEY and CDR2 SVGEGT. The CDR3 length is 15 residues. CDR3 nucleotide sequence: TGTGCCAGCAGTCGGGACACCTTCTCTGGAAACACCATATATTTT. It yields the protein CASSRDTFSGNTIYF.

The CDR3 is CASSLAGFPTPNTGELFF. For the CDR3, the DNA is TGTGCCAGCAGTTTAGCGGGATTTCCAACCCCGAACACCGGGGAGCTGTTTTTT. The rearrangement uses TRBV27 and TRBJ2-2; weak D call: TRBD2 (6 bases). The CDR3 covers 18 residues. Looked up from germline, CDR1 is MNHEY and CDR2 is SMNVEV (reference sequence). V lost 2 bases to trimming and J lost 0 bases, with 16 bases between them.

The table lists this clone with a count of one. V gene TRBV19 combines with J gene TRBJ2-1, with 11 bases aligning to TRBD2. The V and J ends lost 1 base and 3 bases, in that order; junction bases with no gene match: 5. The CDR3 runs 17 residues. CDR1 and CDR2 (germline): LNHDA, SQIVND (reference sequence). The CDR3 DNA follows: TGTGCCAGTAGTATAGTGGCTAGCGGGGGGCTCTACAATGAGCAGTTCTTC. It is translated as CASSIVASGGLYNEQFF.

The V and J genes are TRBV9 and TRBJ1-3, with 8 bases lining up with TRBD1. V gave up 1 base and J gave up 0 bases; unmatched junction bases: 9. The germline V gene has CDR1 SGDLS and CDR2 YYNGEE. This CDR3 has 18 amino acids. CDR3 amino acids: CASSVYRDRISSGNTIYF. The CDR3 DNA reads TGTGCCAGCAGCGTATACCGGGACAGGATCTCCTCTGGAAACACCATATATTTT.

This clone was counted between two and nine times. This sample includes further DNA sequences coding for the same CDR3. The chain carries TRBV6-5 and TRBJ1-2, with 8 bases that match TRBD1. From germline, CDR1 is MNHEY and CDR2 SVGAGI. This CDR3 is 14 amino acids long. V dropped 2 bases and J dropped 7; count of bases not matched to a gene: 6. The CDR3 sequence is CASSYTGQGSGYTF. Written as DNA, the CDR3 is TGTGCCAGCAGTTACACCGGACAGGGTTCTGGCTACACCTTC.

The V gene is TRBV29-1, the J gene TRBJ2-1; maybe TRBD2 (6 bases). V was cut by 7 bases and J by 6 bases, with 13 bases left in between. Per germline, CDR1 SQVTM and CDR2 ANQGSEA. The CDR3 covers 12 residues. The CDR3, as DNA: TGCAGCGCCCGGGCGGGGAGCAATGAGCAGTTCTTC. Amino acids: CSARAGSNEQFF.

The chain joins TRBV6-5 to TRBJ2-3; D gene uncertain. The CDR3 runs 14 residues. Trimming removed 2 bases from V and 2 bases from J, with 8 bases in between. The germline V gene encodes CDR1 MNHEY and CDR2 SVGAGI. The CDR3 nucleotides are TGTGCCAGCAGTTACCGTGGGCCCACAGATACGCAGTATTTT. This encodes CASSYRGPTDTQYF.

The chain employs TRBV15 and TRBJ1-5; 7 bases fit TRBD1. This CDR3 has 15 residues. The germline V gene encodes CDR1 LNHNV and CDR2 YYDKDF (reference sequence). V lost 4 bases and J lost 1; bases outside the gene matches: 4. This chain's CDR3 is CATSIWGQSNQPQHF. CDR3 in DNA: TGTGCCACCAGCATATGGGGACAGAGCAATCAGCCCCAGCATTTT.

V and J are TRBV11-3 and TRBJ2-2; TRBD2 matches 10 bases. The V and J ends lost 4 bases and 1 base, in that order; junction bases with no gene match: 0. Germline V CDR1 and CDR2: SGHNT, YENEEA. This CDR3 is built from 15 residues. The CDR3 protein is CASSSSGGNTGELFF. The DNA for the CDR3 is TGTGCCAGCAGCTCTAGCGGGGGGAACACCGGGGAGCTGTTTTTT.

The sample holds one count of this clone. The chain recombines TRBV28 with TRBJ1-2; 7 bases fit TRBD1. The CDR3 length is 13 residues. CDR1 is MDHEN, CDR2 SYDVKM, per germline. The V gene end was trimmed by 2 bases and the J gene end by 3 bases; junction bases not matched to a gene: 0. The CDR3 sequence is CASSLGTDYGYTF. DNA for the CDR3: TGTGCCAGCAGTTTAGGGACAGACTATGGCTACACCTTC.

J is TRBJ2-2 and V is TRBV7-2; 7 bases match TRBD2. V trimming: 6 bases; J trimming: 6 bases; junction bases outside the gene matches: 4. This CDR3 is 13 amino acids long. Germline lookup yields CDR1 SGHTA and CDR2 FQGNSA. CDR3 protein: CASRFAGAGELFF. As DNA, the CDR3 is TGTGCCAGCAGATTTGCGGGGGCCGGGGAGCTGTTTTTT.

The CDR3 region is CASSERQGAAFF. The CDR3 coding sequence is TGTGCCAGCAGTGAAAGGCAGGGCGCAGCTTTCTTT. This chain joins TRBV6-1 and TRBJ1-1; TRBD1 is a possible D gene (5 bases). The germline V gene has CDR1 MNHNS and CDR2 SASEGT. CDR3 length: 12 amino acids. Deletions cut 2 bases from V and 10 bases from J, with 11 bases between.

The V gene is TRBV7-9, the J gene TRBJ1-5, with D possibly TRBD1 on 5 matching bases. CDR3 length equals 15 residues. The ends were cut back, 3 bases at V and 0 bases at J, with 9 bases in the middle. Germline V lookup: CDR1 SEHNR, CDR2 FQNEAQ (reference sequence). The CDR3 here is CASSFGASSNQPQHF. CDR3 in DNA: TGTGCCAGCAGCTTTGGGGCATCTAGCAATCAGCCCCAGCATTTT.

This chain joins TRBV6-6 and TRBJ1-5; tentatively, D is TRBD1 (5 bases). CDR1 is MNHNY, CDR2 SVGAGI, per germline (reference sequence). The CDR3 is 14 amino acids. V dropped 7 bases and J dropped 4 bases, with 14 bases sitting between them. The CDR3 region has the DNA TGTGCCAGCAAAGGGGAGGGGCGAAATCAGCCCCAGCATTTT. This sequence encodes CASKGEGRNQPQHF.

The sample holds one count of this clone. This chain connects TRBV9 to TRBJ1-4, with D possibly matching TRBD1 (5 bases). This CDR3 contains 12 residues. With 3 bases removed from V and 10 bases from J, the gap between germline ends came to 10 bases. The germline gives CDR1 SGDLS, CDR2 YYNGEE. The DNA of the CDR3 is TGTGCCAGCAGCGCTCCCGGGGGAAAACTGTTTTTT. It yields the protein CASSAPGGKLFF.

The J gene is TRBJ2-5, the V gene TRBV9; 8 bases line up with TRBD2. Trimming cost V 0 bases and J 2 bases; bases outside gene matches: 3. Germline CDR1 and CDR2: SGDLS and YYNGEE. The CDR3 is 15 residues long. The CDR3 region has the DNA TGTGCCAGCAGCGTAGGGACTAGCACTCAAGAGACCCAGTACTTC. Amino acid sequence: CASSVGTSTQETQYF.

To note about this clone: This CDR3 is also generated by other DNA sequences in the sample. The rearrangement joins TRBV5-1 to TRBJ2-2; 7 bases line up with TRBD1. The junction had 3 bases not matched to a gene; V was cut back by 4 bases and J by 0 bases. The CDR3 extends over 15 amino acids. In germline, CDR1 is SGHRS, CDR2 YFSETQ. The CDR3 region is CASSLGQTNTGELFF. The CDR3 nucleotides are TGCGCCAGCAGCCTGGGACAGACGAACACCGGGGAGCTGTTTTTT.

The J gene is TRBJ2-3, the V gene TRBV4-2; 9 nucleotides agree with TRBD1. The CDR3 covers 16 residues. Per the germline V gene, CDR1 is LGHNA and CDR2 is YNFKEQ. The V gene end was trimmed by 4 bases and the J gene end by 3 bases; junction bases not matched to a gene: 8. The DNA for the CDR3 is TGTGCCAGCAGCCGACCGGGACAGGGTGCAACAGATACGCAGTATTTT. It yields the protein CASSRPGQGATDTQYF.